The 26 T cell receptor beta chains listed next were all sequenced from one sample in a study of beta chain features in type 1 diabetes. Broader study findings: Moderate but significant shortening of TCRB CDR3s was recorded in all four CD4+ subsets from Type 1 diabetes patients.

As every portion of the isolated RNA was reverse transcribed, the sequencing read expressed TCRB transcripts. Produced via immunoSEQ multiplex PCR; TCRdb's table is partial and in-frame only. In the table there are some 660,000 clones, around an eighth of which are singletons. These receptors' targets are unknown. The sequenced sample was naive CD4+ T cells from blood. The receptor source for this set is a man aged 18 to 29 with type 1 diabetes.

This clone has a handful of counts. This chain links TRBV18 with TRBJ2-7; D possibly corresponds to TRBD2 (6 bases). CDR1 is KGHSH and CDR2 is LQKENI in the germline V gene. Trimming pared 4 bases from V and 4 bases from J, leaving 11 bases between. CDR3 size: 13 residues. In DNA, the CDR3 is TGTGCCAGCTCACTAGCGGAGGGATACGAGCAGTACTTC. It is translated as CASSLAEGYEQYF.

This clone occurred a few times. This chain uses TRBV30 with TRBJ1-2, with D perhaps matching TRBD1 (5 bases). This CDR3 region has 13 residues. Germline lookup yields CDR1 GTSNPN and CDR2 SVGIG (reference sequence). The V gene lost 8 bases and the J gene lost 2 bases, with 15 bases spanning the gap. The CDR3 nucleotides are TGTGCCCATACACCGGACACCAACTATGGCTACACCTTC. Its protein product is CAHTPDTNYGYTF.

This clone was observed a few times. The chain is built from TRBV19 and TRBJ1-3, with unresolved D. This CDR3 contains 13 residues. V gave up 0 bases and J gave up 4 bases, with 4 bases separating them. The germline CDR1 and CDR2 sequences are LNHDA and SQIVND (reference sequence). CDR3 sequence reads: CASSIDAGNTIYF. CDR3 DNA: TGTGCCAGTAGTATAGATGCGGGAAACACCATATATTTT.

The chain is built from TRBV29-1 and TRBJ1-1; no reliable D call. The CDR3 covers 14 residues. V was pared by 6 bases and J by 0 bases, with 14 bases between. Germline V gene data show CDR1 as SQVTM and CDR2 as ANQGSEA. CDR3 sequence (DNA): TGCAGCGTCTCGGGGAGGACCATGAACACTGAAGCTTTCTTT. Amino acids: CSVSGRTMNTEAFF.

In its sample, this clone was seen once. This chain connects TRBV4-1 to TRBJ2-1; TRBD2 is a possible D gene (6 bases). Germline lookup yields CDR1 MGHRA and CDR2 YSYEKL. The V end lost 0 bases, the J end lost 9 bases, and 12 bases lay between the germline ends. The CDR3 covers 14 residues. The CDR3 region has the DNA TGCGCCAGCAGCCAAGAAGCTAGCGCGGGTGAGCAGTTCTTC. Its protein product is CASSQEASAGEQFF.

This clone was recorded many times. This chain joins TRBV30 and TRBJ2-2; no definite D call. The germline gives CDR1 GTSNPN, CDR2 SVGIG (reference sequence). V was shortened by 1 base and J by 1 base, with 7 bases between the two germline ends. The CDR3 loop spans 14 amino acids. CDR3 in amino acids: CAWSGTVNTGELFF. The CDR3 region has the DNA TGTGCCTGGAGTGGGACGGTGAACACCGGGGAGCTGTTTTTT.

This sequence joins TRBV9 and TRBJ1-6; 7 bases line up with TRBD1. J was trimmed by 7 bases and V by 4 bases; bases with no gene match: 8. The CDR3 has 15 amino acids. Germline V CDR1 and CDR2: SGDLS, YYNGEE. This CDR3 reads CASSSGQVGNSPLHF. The CDR3 nucleotides are TGTGCCAGCAGCTCCGGACAGGTTGGGAATTCACCCCTCCACTTT.

This rearrangement joins TRBV13 to TRBJ1-2; 8 bases fit TRBD1. Germline lookup yields CDR1 PRHDT and CDR2 FYEKMQ (reference sequence). The CDR3 has 18 residues. V lost 5 bases, J lost 6 bases, and 20 bases stayed unmatched. CDR3 residues: CASSPRTDRDMGSDGYTF. Here the CDR3 DNA reads TGTGCCAGCAGCCCACGAACGGACAGGGATATGGGGTCGGATGGCTACACCTTC. Looking up the rest from reference TRBV13 and TRBJ1-2 gives the full variable domain: AAGVIQSPRHLIKEKRETATLKCYPIPRHDTVYWYQQGPGQDPQFLISFYEKMQSDKGSIPDRFSAQQFSDYHSELNMSSLELGDSALYFCASSPRTDRDMGSDGYTFGSGTRLTVV.

The chain employs TRBV2 and TRBJ2-1; D unresolved. The CDR3 runs 15 residues. Trimming left V 4 bases short and J 0 bases short, with 10 bases between. Germline CDR1 and CDR2: SNHLY and FYNNEI. Here the CDR3 DNA reads TGTGCCAGCAGTGTACGAGTGAGCTCCTACAATGAGCAGTTCTTC. Protein sequence: CASSVRVSSYNEQFF. The complete variable domain, with remaining parts taken from reference TRBV2 and TRBJ2-1, reads EPEVTQTPSHQVTQMGQEVILRCVPISNHLYFYWYRQILGQKVEFLVSFYNNEISEKSEIFDDQFSVERPDGSNFTLKIRSTKLEDSAMYFCASSVRVSSYNEQFFGPGTRLTVL.

V is TRBV12-5 and J is TRBJ2-2; D ambiguous. Germline values: CDR1 LGHNT, CDR2 FRNRAP. Deletions cut 4 bases from V and 5 bases from J, with 5 bases between. The CDR3 runs 12 residues. The CDR3 DNA follows: TGTGCTAGTGGTTGGGGTACCGGGGAGCTGTTTTTT. Its translation: CASGWGTGELFF.

The chain carries TRBV9 and TRBJ2-1; 11 nucleotides align to TRBD2. This CDR3 comprises 14 residues. Per the germline V gene, CDR1 is SGDLS and CDR2 is YYNGEE. V dropped 6 bases and J dropped 7; count of bases not matched to a gene: 6. DNA of the CDR3: TGTGCCAGCACTCTAGCGGGGGGATGGAATGAGCAGTTCTTC. Protein sequence: CASTLAGGWNEQFF.

This clone has a handful of counts. In DNA, the CDR3 is TGTGCCTGGAGCCTTGAGGGAAACATTCAGTACTTC. It yields the protein CAWSLEGNIQYF. This chain uses TRBV30 with TRBJ2-4; D may be TRBD2 (5 bases). Looked up from germline, CDR1 is GTSNPN and CDR2 is SVGIG (reference sequence). With 3 bases removed from V and 6 bases from J, the gap between germline ends came to 9 bases. CDR3 length equals 12 residues.

The chain recombines TRBV5-6 with TRBJ1-1, with 7 nucleotides matching TRBD1. Germline CDR1 is SGHDT and CDR2 is YYEEEE. The ends lost 0 bases at V and 1 base at J; junction bases unmatched: 9. The CDR3 consists of 17 residues. This CDR3 is CASSLVQGGQRNTEAFF. In DNA form, the CDR3 reads TGTGCCAGCAGCTTGGTTCAAGGGGGACAGCGGAACACTGAAGCTTTCTTT.

This clone appeared a few times. The chain recombines TRBV11-2 with TRBJ2-3; 7 bases line up with TRBD2. CDR1 is SGHAT and CDR2 is FQNNGV in the germline V gene. This CDR3 has 18 amino acids. V gave up 1 base and J gave up 1 base; unmatched junction bases: 11. CDR3 sequence reads: CASSLGAGPTQGTDTQYF. The CDR3 DNA follows: TGTGCCAGCAGCTTAGGAGCGGGACCCACCCAAGGCACAGATACGCAGTATTTT.

This clone was observed a few times. The chain carries TRBV30 and TRBJ2-7, with 7 positions matching TRBD1. V trimming: 0 bases; J trimming: 7 bases; junction bases outside the gene matches: 6. The CDR3 sequence is 13 residues long. CDR1 and CDR2 (germline): GTSNPN, SVGIG (reference sequence). The CDR3, as DNA: TGTGCCTGGAGTGTACAGGGGCCGATGGAGCAGTACTTC. This codes for CAWSVQGPMEQYF.

This clone was detected only a few times. CDR3 loop: CASSLRAGGSSPYEQYF. For the CDR3, the DNA is TGCGCCAGCAGCTTGAGGGCTGGCGGGAGTAGCCCCTACGAGCAGTACTTC. V usage is TRBV5-1 and J usage is TRBJ2-7, with TRBD2 identical over 7 bases. CDR1 SGHRS and CDR2 YFSETQ come from the germline V gene. The CDR3 spans 17 residues. V lost 1 base and J lost 2; bases outside the gene matches: 12.

This chain links TRBV30 with TRBJ1-4; a weak D match, TRBD1 (5 bases). Germline assignment: CDR1 GTSNPN and CDR2 SVGIG (reference sequence). The CDR3 contains 14 residues. V lost 0 bases to trimming and J lost 8 bases, with 13 bases between them. The DNA for the CDR3 is TGTGCCTGGAGTGTTAGGGAGGGGTGGGAAAAACTGTTTTTT. Translation: CAWSVREGWEKLFF.

This clone appeared a few times. V gene TRBV28 combines with J gene TRBJ2-2; D remains unclear. V was clipped by 5 bases and J by 0 bases, with 4 bases between them. This CDR3 comprises 13 residues. Germline CDR1 reads MDHEN; CDR2 reads SYDVKM. CDR3 sequence: CASSNSNTGELFF. The CDR3 bases are TGTGCCAGCAGTAACTCGAACACCGGGGAGCTGTTTTTT.

The V and J genes are TRBV27 and TRBJ2-3; D unresolved. V lost 5 bases and J 0 bases, leaving 9 bases between the germline ends. Looked up from germline, CDR1 is MNHEY and CDR2 is SMNVEV (reference sequence). The CDR3 is 14 amino acids. CDR3 nucleotides: TGTGCCAGCAGTCCCGGCTCTAGCACAGATACGCAGTATTTT. It is translated as CASSPGSSTDTQYF.

This clone came up a few times. This chain links TRBV9 with TRBJ1-5; the D is unclear. V gave up 0 bases and J gave up 8 bases, with 9 bases separating them. The CDR3 totals 13 residues. Germline CDR1 SGDLS, CDR2 YYNGEE. The CDR3 protein is CASSVGVDEPQHF. For the CDR3, the DNA is TGTGCCAGCAGCGTAGGGGTAGATGAGCCCCAGCATTTT. The complete variable domain, with remaining parts taken from reference TRBV9 and TRBJ1-5, reads DSGVTQTPKHLITATGQRVTLRCSPRSGDLSVYWYQQSLDQGLQFLIQYYNGEERAKGNILERFSAQQFPDLHSELNLSSLELGDSALYFCASSVGVDEPQHFGDGTRLSIL.

The chain combines TRBV18 with TRBJ2-1, with TRBD2 matching 12 bases. This CDR3 contains 16 residues. Trimming at V came to 2 bases and at J to 4 bases, leaving 3 bases not matched to a gene. Germline CDR1 is KGHSH and CDR2 is LQKENI. CDR3 protein: CASSPGLAGPYNEQFF. In nucleotides, the CDR3 is TGTGCCAGCTCACCAGGACTAGCGGGACCGTACAATGAGCAGTTCTTC.

With respect to this clone: Other nucleotide sequences from this sample produce the same CDR3. The rearrangement uses TRBV18 and TRBJ2-7; D is uncertain. The CDR3 sequence is 14 residues long. Germline assignment: CDR1 KGHSH and CDR2 LQKENI. The germline V and J ends were trimmed by 1 base and 2 bases, with 9 bases remaining between them. CDR3 residues: CASSPRDGAYEQYF. For the CDR3, the DNA is TGTGCCAGCTCACCACGAGACGGCGCCTACGAGCAGTACTTC.

The chain employs TRBV18 and TRBJ1-4; weak D call: TRBD1 (6 bases). V was trimmed by 5 bases and J by 2 bases, leaving 9 bases between them. Germline V lookup: CDR1 KGHSH, CDR2 LQKENI. CDR3 length equals 14 residues. The CDR3, as DNA: TGTGCCAGCTCATCGCAGGGGACTAATGAAAAACTGTTTTTT. Its protein is CASSSQGTNEKLFF. Complete variable domain (other parts from reference TRBV18 and TRBJ1-4): NAGVMQNPRHLVRRRGQEARLRCSPMKGHSHVYWYRQLPEEGLKFMVYLQKENIIDESGMPKERFSAEFPKEGPSILRIQQVVRGDSAAYFCASSSQGTNEKLFFGSGTQLSVL.

This clone was observed a few times. The chain couples TRBV4-1 to TRBJ1-1, with 9 bases that match TRBD1. The CDR3 spans 16 residues. Germline V gene lookup returns CDR1 MGHRA and CDR2 YSYEKL. V was clipped by 4 bases and J by 1 base; unmatched bases: 7. CDR3 residues: CASSPGTGYRNTEAFF. DNA for the CDR3: TGCGCCAGCAGCCCCGGGACAGGGTATAGGAACACTGAAGCTTTCTTT.

The rearrangement links TRBV30 to TRBJ1-5; unclear D gene. The V gene lost 2 bases and the J gene lost 7 bases, with 12 bases spanning the gap. CDR1 and CDR2 (germline): GTSNPN, SVGIG (reference sequence). The CDR3 is 13 amino acids. The DNA for the CDR3 is TGTGCCTGGAGTAAGCGGGGAGGCCAGCCCCAGCATTTT. It encodes CAWSKRGGQPQHF.

This clone was found a few times. The chain employs TRBV4-1 and TRBJ1-1, with D unresolved. The CDR3 contains 16 residues. CDR1 is MGHRA and CDR2 is YSYEKL in the germline V gene. V lost 1 base, J lost 0 bases, and 12 bases lay in between. CDR3 nucleotides: TGCGCCAGCAGCCAAGTAGGTAGGCGGCTGAACACTGAAGCTTTCTTT. It encodes CASSQVGRRLNTEAFF.